The entry below gives a single T cell receptor (beta chain) sequence along with its context. Repertoires were generated with immunoSEQ multiplex PCR, while TCRdb's copy carries only in-frame clones and drops some. The sample comprises 170,000 or so clones, more than 80% of which are singletons, and about 1.4% rests with the top ten. Trimming removed 1 base from V and 4 bases from J, with 4 bases in between. The CDR3 loop spans 13 amino acids. Germline V lookup: CDR1 SGHTA, CDR2 FQGTGA. This entry is derived from a study of control samples from healthy donors and cancer patients. The chain carries TRBV7-3 and TRBJ2-2; D not resolved. The sample was blood. The origin of this receptor is a man younger than 45 in good health. The DNA of the CDR3 is TGTGCCAGCAGCTTAATCGTCACCGGGGAGCTGTTTTTT. Amino acids: CASSLIVTGELFF.